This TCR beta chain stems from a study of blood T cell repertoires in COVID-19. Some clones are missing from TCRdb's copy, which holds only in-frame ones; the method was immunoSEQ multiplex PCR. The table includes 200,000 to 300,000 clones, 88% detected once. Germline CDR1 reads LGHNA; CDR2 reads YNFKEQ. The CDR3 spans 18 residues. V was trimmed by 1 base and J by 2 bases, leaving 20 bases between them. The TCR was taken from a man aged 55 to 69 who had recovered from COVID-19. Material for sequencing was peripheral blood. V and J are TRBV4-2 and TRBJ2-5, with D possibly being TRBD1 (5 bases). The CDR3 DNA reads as TGTGCCAGCAGCCAAGGGTTACAGGCGAATGATTTTCAAGAGACCCAGTACTTC. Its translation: CASSQGLQANDFQETQYF.